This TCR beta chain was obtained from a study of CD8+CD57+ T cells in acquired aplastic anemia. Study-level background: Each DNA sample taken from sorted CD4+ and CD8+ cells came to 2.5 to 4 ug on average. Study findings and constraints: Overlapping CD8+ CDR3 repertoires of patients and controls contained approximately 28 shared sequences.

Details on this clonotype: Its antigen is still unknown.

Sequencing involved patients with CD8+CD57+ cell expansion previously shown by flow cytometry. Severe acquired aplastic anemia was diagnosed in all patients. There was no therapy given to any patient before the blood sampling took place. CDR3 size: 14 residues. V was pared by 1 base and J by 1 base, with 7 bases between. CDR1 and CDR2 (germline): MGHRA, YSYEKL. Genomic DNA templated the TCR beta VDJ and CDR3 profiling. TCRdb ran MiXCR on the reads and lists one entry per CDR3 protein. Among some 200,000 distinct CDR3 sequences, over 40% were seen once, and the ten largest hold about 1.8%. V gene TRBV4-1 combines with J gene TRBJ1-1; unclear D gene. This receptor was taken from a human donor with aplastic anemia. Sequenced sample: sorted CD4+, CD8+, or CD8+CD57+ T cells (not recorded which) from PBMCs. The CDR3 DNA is TGCGCCAGCAGCCAAGGACCAGCGAACACTGAAGCTTTCTTT. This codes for CASSQGPANTEAFF.